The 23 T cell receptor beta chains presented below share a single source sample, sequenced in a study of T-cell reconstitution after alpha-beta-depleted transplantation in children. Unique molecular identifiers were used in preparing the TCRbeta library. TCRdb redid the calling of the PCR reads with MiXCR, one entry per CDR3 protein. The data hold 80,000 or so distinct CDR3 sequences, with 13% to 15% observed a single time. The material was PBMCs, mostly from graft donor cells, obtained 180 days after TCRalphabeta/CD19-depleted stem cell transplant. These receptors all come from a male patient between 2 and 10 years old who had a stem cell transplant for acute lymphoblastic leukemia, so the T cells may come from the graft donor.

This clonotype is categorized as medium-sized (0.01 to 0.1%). The CDR3, as DNA: TGTGCCAGCAGTTTTGCGGCGGGAGGGTACGAGCAGTACTTC. This sequence encodes CASSFAAGGYEQYF. This chain links TRBV28 with TRBJ2-7, with 9 bases that match TRBD2. The V gene end was trimmed by 3 bases and the J gene end by 4 bases; junction bases not matched to a gene: 4. Germline assignment: CDR1 MDHEN and CDR2 SYDVKM. CDR3 length: 14 residues.

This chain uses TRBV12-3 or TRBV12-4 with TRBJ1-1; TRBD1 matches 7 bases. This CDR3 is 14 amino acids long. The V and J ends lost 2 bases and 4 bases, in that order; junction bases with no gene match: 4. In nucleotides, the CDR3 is TGTGCCAGCAGTTTATACAGGGGAGTCACTGAAGCTTTCTTT. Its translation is CASSLYRGVTEAFF.

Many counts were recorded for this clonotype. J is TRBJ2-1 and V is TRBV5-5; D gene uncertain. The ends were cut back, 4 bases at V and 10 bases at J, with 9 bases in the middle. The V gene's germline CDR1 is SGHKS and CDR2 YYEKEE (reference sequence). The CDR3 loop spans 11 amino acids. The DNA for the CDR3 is TGTGCCAGCAGCGGGGTAAGGGAGCAGTTCTTC. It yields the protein CASSGVREQFF.

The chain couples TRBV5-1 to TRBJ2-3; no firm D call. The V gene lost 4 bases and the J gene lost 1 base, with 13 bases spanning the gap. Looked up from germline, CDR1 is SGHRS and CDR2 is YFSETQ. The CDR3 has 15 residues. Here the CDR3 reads CASSPVRARTDTQYF. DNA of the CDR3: TGCGCCAGCAGCCCGGTCCGGGCCCGCACAGATACGCAGTATTTT.

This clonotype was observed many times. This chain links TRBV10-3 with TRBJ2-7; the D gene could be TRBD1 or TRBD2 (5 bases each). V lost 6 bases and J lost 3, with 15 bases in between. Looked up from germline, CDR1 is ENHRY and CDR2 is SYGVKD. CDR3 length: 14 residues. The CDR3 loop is CAIRGDGRLYEQYF. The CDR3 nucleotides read TGTGCCATCAGGGGGGACGGGCGCCTCTACGAGCAGTACTTC.

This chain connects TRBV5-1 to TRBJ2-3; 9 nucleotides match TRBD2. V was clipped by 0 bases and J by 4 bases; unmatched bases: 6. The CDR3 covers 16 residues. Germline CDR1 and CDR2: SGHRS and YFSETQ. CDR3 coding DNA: TGCGCCAGCAGCTTGGGGATAGCGGGGGTCCCAGATACGCAGTATTTT. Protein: CASSLGIAGVPDTQYF.

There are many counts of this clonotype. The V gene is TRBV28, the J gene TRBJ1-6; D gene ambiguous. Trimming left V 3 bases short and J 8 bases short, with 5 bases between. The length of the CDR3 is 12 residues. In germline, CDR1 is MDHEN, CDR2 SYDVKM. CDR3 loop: CASSFVYSPLHF. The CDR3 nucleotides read TGTGCCAGCAGTTTTGTCTATTCACCCCTCCACTTT. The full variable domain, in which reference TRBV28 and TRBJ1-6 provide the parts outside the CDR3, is DVKVTQSSRYLVKRTGEKVFLECVQDMDHENMFWYRQDPGLGLRLIYFSYDVKMKEKGDIPEGYSVSREKKERFSLILESASTNQTSMYLCASSFVYSPLHFGNGTRLTVT.

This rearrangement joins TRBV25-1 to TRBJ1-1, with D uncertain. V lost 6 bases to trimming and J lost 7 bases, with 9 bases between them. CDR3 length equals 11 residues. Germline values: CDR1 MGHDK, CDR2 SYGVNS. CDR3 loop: CASRKRLEAFF. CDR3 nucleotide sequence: TGTGCCAGCAGAAAGAGGCTTGAAGCTTTCTTT.

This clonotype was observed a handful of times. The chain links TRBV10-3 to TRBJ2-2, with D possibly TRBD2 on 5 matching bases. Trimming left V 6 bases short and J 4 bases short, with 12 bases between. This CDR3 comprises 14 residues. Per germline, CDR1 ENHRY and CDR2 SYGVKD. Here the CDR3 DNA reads TGTGCCATCAGGAAGAGGGCGGGCACCGGGGAGCTGTTTTTT. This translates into CAIRKRAGTGELFF.

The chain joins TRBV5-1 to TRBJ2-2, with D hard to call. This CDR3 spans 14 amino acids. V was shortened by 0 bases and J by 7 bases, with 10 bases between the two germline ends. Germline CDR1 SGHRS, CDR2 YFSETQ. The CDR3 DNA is TGCGCCAGCAGCTTGGCATCTGTTGTCGGGGAGCTGTTTTTT. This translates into CASSLASVVGELFF.

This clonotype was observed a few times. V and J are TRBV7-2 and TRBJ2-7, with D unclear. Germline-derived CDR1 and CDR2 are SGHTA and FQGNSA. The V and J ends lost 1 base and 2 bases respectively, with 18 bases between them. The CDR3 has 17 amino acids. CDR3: CASSLGVRPSVTYEQYF. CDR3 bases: TGTGCCAGCAGCTTAGGGGTTAGGCCCTCTGTGACCTACGAGCAGTACTTC.

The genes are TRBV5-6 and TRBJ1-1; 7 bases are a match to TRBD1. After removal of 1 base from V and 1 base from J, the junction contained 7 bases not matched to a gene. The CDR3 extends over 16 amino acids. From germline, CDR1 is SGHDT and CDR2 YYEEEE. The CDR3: CASSLQGRGWNTEAFF. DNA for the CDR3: TGTGCCAGCAGCTTGCAAGGCAGGGGGTGGAACACTGAAGCTTTCTTT.

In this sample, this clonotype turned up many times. CDR3 coding DNA: TGCGCCAGCAGCCAAGAAGGGGGACGGGTACTGGCACAAGATACGCAGTATTTT. It specifies CASSQEGGRVLAQDTQYF. The chain couples TRBV4-3 to TRBJ2-3, with D maybe TRBD1 (6 bases). Germline CDR1 reads LGHNA; CDR2 reads YSLEER. The CDR3 covers 18 residues. The V end lost 0 bases, the J end lost 5 bases, and 21 bases lay between the germline ends.

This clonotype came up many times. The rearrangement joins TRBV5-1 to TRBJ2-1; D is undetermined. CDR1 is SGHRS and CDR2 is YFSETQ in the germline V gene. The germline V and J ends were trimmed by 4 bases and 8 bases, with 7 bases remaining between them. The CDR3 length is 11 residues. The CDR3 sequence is CASSKTHEQFF. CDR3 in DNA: TGCGCCAGCAGCAAGACCCATGAGCAGTTCTTC.

The CDR3 DNA sequence: TGTGCCAGCAGCTTAGTGTCAGCGGGTGCCCGCTCCTACAATGAGCAGTTCTTC. Translated: CASSLVSAGARSYNEQFF. The genes are TRBV11-1 and TRBJ2-1; maybe TRBD2 (6 bases). Germline CDR1 and CDR2: SGHAT and FQDESV (reference sequence). CDR3 length equals 18 residues. Trimming stripped 1 base from V and 0 bases from J, with 16 bases between.

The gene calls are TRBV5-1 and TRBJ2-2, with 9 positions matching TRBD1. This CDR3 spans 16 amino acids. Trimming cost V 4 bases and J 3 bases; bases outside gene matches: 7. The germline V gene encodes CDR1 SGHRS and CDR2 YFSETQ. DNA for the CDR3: TGCGCCAGCAGCCGGACAGGGGCCCCCGACACCGGGGAGCTGTTTTTT. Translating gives CASSRTGAPDTGELFF.

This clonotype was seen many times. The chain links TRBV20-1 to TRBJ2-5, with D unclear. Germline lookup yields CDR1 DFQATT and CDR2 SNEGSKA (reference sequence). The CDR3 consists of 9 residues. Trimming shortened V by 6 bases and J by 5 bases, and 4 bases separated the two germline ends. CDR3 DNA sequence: TGCAGTGCCAGGGAGACCCAGTACTTC. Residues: CSARETQYF.

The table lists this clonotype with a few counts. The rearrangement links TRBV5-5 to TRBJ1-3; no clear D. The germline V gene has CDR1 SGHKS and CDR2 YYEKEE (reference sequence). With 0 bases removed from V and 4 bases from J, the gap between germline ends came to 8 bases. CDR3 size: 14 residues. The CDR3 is CASSLGLSGNTIYF. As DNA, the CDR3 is TGTGCCAGCAGCTTGGGGTTATCAGGAAACACCATATATTTT. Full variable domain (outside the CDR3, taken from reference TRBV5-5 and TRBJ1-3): DAGVTQSPTHLIKTRGQQVTLRCSPISGHKSVSWYQQVLGQGPQFIFQYYEKEERGRGNFPDRFSARQFPNYSSELNVNALLLGDSALYLCASSLGLSGNTIYFGEGSWLTVV.

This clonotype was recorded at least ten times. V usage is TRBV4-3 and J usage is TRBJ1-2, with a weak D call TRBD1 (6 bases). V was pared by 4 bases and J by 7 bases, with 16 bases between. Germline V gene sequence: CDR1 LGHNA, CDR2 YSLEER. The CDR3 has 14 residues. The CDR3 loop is CASSRLSGAAGYTF. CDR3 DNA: TGCGCCAGCAGCCGATTATCAGGGGCCGCTGGCTACACCTTC.

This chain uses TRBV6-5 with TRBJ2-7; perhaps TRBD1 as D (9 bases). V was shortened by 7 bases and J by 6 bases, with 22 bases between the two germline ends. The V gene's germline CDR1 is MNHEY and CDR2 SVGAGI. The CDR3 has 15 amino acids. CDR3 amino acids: CASTLAGTGMGEQYF. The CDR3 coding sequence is TGTGCCAGCACGTTAGCGGGGACAGGGATGGGCGAGCAGTACTTC.

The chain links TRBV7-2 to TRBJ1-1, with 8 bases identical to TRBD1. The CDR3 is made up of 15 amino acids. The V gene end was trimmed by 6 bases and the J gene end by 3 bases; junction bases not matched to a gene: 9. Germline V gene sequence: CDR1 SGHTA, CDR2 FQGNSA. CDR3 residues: CASSQNRGAYTEAFF. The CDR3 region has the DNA TGTGCCAGCAGTCAAAACAGGGGGGCTTACACTGAAGCTTTCTTT.

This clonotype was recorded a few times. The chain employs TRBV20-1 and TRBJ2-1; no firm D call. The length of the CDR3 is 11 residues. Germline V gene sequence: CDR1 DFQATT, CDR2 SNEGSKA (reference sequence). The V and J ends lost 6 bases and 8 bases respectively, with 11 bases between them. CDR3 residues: CSAYTYDEQFF. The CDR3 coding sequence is TGCAGTGCGTACACTTATGATGAGCAGTTCTTC.

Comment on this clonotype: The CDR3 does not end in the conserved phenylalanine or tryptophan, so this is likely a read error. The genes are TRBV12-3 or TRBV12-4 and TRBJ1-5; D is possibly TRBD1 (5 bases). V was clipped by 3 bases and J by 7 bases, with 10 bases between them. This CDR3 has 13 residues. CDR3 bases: TGTGCCAGCAGTTTGAGGGAGGGGCAGCCCCAGCATTAT. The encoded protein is CASSLREGQPQHY.